The rows below give T cell receptor beta chains drawn from one sample of a study of PD-L1 blockade in urothelial cancer. Profiled with immunoSEQ multiplex PCR; TCRdb holds only in-frame clones, not every one. The profile shows 60,000 or so clones, over 75% of them singletons. This specimen consisted of PBMCs, obtained around atezolizumab (anti-PD-L1) treatment. The receptors originated from a man in his 70s with urothelial cancer. Both conserved end residues are part of each CDR3. D genes are given only for firm matches. The size entry is marked missing in some rows and otherwise reads once, few, many or a size class.

TRBV19	TRBJ2-7	.	.	CASSITLTAQDLYEQYF	TGTGCCAGTAGTATAACTCTTACGGCGCAGGATTTATACGAGCAGTACTTC
TRBV10-3	TRBJ2-2	.	TRBD1	CATQGQGAYTGELFF	TGTGCCACACAGGGACAGGGGGCCTACACCGGGGAGCTGTTTTTT
TRBV28	TRBJ1-5	.	.	CASSPGTLIRDNQPQHF	TGTGCCAGCAGCCCCGGGACTTTAATTCGGGATAATCAGCCCCAGCATTTT
TRBV21-1	TRBJ2-3	.	.	CASSKGTLRGRYAYF	TGTGCCAGCAGCAAGGGGACTCTAAGGGGAAGATACGCGTATTTT
TRBV4-1	TRBJ2-1	.	.	CASSQYQEGRKYNEQFF	TGCGCCAGCAGCCAGTATCAGGAGGGCCGCAAATACAATGAGCAGTTCTTC
TRBV28	TRBJ1-5	.	TRBD1	CASRAGTGGNQPQHF	TGTGCCAGCAGAGCCGGGACAGGGGGCAATCAGCCCCAGCATTTT
TRBV5-1	TRBJ2-5	few	TRBD1	CASSWGDRAGETQYF	TGCGCCAGCAGCTGGGGGGACAGGGCTGGGGAGACCCAGTACTTC
TRBV4-1	TRBJ2-1	.	TRBD2	CASSRVAGAYNEQFF	TGCGCCAGCAGCCGGGTAGCGGGAGCCTACAATGAGCAGTTCTTC
TRBV6-1	TRBJ2-2	.	.	CASSEGRSNTGELFF	TGTGCCAGCAGTGAGGGCAGATCAAACACCGGGGAGCTGTTTTTT
TRBV12-5	TRBJ2-2	few	.	CASGPGGSGGELFF	TGTGCTAGTGGCCCGGGGGGCAGTGGAGGGGAGCTGTTTTTT
TRBV5-5	TRBJ1-1	once	.	CASSLVAGDTEAFF	TGTGCCAGCAGCTTGGTGGCAGGGGATACTGAAGCTTTCTTT
TRBV5-4	TRBJ2-1	.	TRBD1	CASSPSRDRAYNEQFF	TGTGCCAGCAGCCCCTCCCGGGACAGAGCCTACAATGAGCAGTTCTTC
TRBV2	TRBJ2-5	.	.	CASSEQKETQYF	TGTGCCAGCAGTGAACAAAAAGAGACCCAGTACTTC
TRBV5-1	TRBJ2-7	.	TRBD1	CASGTGQGVYEQYF	TGCGCCAGCGGTACTGGACAGGGGGTATACGAGCAGTACTTC
TRBV6-5	TRBJ2-1	.	.	CASSYGAKVNEQFF	TGTGCCAGCAGTTACGGGGCAAAGGTCAATGAGCAGTTCTTC
TRBV12-5	TRBJ1-2	few	.	CASGFLGQGGYTF	TGTGCTAGTGGTTTCTTAGGGCAGGGAGGCTACACCTTC
TRBV5-1	TRBJ2-7	.	TRBD1	CASSLEGQAAYEQYF	TGCGCCAGCAGCTTGGAGGGACAGGCCGCCTACGAGCAGTACTTC
TRBV6-5	TRBJ1-3	once	.	CASSLGPLGGTIYF	TGTGCCAGCAGTCTGGGACCCTTGGGGGGCACCATATATTTT
TRBV5-4	TRBJ1-2	once	TRBD1	CASSPQGAHYGYTF	TGTGCCAGCAGCCCACAGGGGGCGCACTATGGCTACACCTTC
TRBV6-1	TRBJ1-4	.	.	CASDPNGPYNEKLFF	TGTGCCAGCGACCCGAATGGGCCGTATAATGAAAAACTGTTTTTT
TRBV2	TRBJ2-5	.	TRBD1	CASTTGESRGRRETQYF	TGTGCCAGCACTACTGGGGAGAGCAGGGGGCGCCGGGAGACCCAGTACTTC
TRBV29-1	TRBJ2-1	.	TRBD2	CSVLDLTSGSFNDEQFF	TGCAGCGTCCTCGACTTGACTAGCGGGAGTTTTAACGATGAGCAGTTCTTC
TRBV6-5	TRBJ2-1	.	TRBD1	CASSDRQGGEQFF	TGTGCCAGCAGTGACCGACAGGGGGGTGAGCAGTTCTTC
TRBV7-6	TRBJ1-5	.	.	CASSKTLTGPQHF	TGTGCCAGCAGCAAGACCCTTACAGGGCCCCAGCATTTT
TRBV2	TRBJ1-2	.	TRBD1	CASSVGTGEGGYTF	TGTGCCAGCAGTGTAGGGACAGGAGAAGGCGGCTACACCTTC
TRBV25-1	TRBJ1-1	.	.	CASSDRGHGTEAFF	TGTGCCAGCAGTGACCGAGGACACGGCACTGAAGCTTTCTTT
TRBV7-3	TRBJ2-5	.	.	CASSQGLQETQYF	TGTGCCAGCAGCCAGGGACTTCAAGAGACCCAGTACTTC